This is a list of T cell receptor beta chains from one sample in a study of T cell repertoires in cytomegalovirus infection. One entry per CDR3 protein, called by TCRdb with MiXCR from the reads. The sample has about 130,000 distinct CDR3 sequences, about 32% seen once. No antigens are known for them. The sample here was CD8+ T cells from cultured PBMCs, taken from culture after CMV antigen stimulation. The receptors originated from a human donor in good health (CMV status not recorded). Some clones in this sample may be carry-over from other donors' samples. Each CDR3 is given with its conserved first and last residue. The D gene is left open where the match is weak. Clone sizes are given selectively: once, few, many, or a class where the clone is expanded.

D	J	size	V	DNA	CDR3
-	TRBJ2-2	-	TRBV27	TGTGCCAGCAGTTGGATTTTCGCGGTTGCGAACACCGGGGAGCTGTTTTTT	CASSWIFAVANTGELFF
TRBD1	TRBJ2-7	-	TRBV13	TGTGCCAGCAGCGGGGATAACAGGGGACCCTACGAGCAGTACTTC	CASSGDNRGPYEQYF
-	TRBJ1-5	few	TRBV7-4	TGTGCCAGCAGCTTAGACCGGGACGGAGATCCTATATCTAGCAATCAGCCCCAGCATTTT	CASSLDRDGDPISSNQPQHF
TRBD1	TRBJ2-7	few	TRBV7-9	TGTGCCAGCAGCTTAGGACCTCAGGGGGCGGAGGAGCAGTACTTC	CASSLGPQGAEEQYF
-	TRBJ2-2	few	TRBV7-9	TGTGCCAGCAGCTTACCCCCTCAGCGCCAGACCGGGGAGCTGTTTTTT	CASSLPPQRQTGELFF
TRBD2	TRBJ2-7	many	TRBV4-3	TGCGCCAGCAGCCAAGATCACAGCGGGGGAGCCGAGCAGTACTTC	CASSQDHSGGAEQYF
TRBD2	TRBJ2-1	-	TRBV7-6	TGTGCCAGCAGAGGAGGAGCGGGGTGGTCATCGGAGCAGTTCTTC	CASRGGAGWSSEQFF
TRBD2	TRBJ2-1	few	TRBV11-2	TGTGCCAGCAAAGACCGCGGGGGTTACAATGAGCAGTTCTTC	CASKDRGGYNEQFF
-	TRBJ1-5	few	TRBV7-4	TGTGCCAGCAGCTTAGCCGGGCAGGGGAGTTTAAGCAATCAGCCCCAGCATTTT	CASSLAGQGSLSNQPQHF
-	TRBJ2-5	-	TRBV19	TGTGCCAGTAGTACCTCGGGGGGCCTGGAGGCCCAGTACTTC	CASSTSGGLEAQYF
TRBD1	TRBJ1-2	-	TRBV27	TGTGCCAGCAGCTCAGGGTGGACAGGACGCAACTATGGCTACACCTTC	CASSSGWTGRNYGYTF
-	TRBJ1-1	few	TRBV7-6	TGTGCCAGCAGTCCCGTTAAACCGGCGAACACTGAAGCTTTCTTT	CASSPVKPANTEAFF
TRBD1	TRBJ2-7	-	TRBV7-4	TGTGCCAGCAGTCCTAGGGACAGGACCTACGAGCAGTACTTC	CASSPRDRTYEQYF
TRBD1	TRBJ1-5	-	TRBV6-5	TGTGCCAGCAGAGCGGACAGGTGGAATCAGCCCCAGCATTTT	CASRADRWNQPQHF
TRBD1	TRBJ1-1	-	TRBV7-2	TGTGCCAGCAGCTCCTTGACAGGGATCGCTGATGCTTTCTTT	CASSSLTGIADAFF
-	TRBJ2-7	few	TRBV7-9	TGTGCCAGCAGCTTATTGTGGGGGGACAACTCCTACGAGCAGTACTTC	CASSLLWGDNSYEQYF
-	TRBJ2-2	-	TRBV7-9	TGTGCCAGCAGCCCCTTCCCGTCACTAGCTTCGAACACCGGGGAGCTGTTTTTT	CASSPFPSLASNTGELFF
-	TRBJ1-1	-	TRBV18	TGTGCCAGCTCAGCCGGGGAGGGTAACACTGAAGCTTTCTTT	CASSAGEGNTEAFF
-	TRBJ1-6	many	TRBV7-8	TGTGCCAGCACCCACAATTCACCCCTCCACTTT	CASTHNSPLHF
TRBD1	TRBJ1-5	-	TRBV20-1	TGCAGTGCTAGTATTCCGGGACAGGGCCATCAGCCCCAGCATTTT	CSASIPGQGHQPQHF
-	TRBJ2-7	-	TRBV7-9	TGTGCCAGCAGCCCCACCCTCTACGAGCAGTACTTC	CASSPTLYEQYF
TRBD1	TRBJ2-1	few	TRBV4-1	TGCGCCAGCAGCCAGAGAAGATGGGGCCAGGGGGCTGGGGATGAGCAGTTCTTC	CASSQRRWGQGAGDEQFF
TRBD1	TRBJ1-3	-	TRBV20-1	TGCAGTGCTCGCCGCGGGGACAGGGTTGCGGGAAACACCATATATTTT	CSARRGDRVAGNTIYF
-	TRBJ2-7	many	TRBV27	TGTGCCAGCAGTTTACTAGGCCGTCGGTACTTC	CASSLLGRRYF
-	TRBJ2-4	few	TRBV6-1	TGTGCCAGCAGTGAAGCGCTTTTAAACTGGGACGGGGGCATTCAGTACTTC	CASSEALLNWDGGIQYF
-	TRBJ2-1	-	TRBV27	TGTGCCAGCAGTTTCTACGAGAGGGACATTAGCTACAATGAGCAGTTCTTC	CASSFYERDISYNEQFF
-	TRBJ1-4	many	TRBV7-8	TGTGCCAGCAGCTTCCTTTTATCGAATGAAAAACTGTTTTTT	CASSFLLSNEKLFF